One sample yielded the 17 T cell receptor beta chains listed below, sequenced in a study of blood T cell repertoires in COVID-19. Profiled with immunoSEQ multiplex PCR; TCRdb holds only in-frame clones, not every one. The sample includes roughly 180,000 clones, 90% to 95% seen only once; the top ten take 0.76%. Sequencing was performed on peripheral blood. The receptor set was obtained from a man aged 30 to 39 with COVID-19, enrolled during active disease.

CDR3 residues: CASSLSRGRHTIYF. The CDR3 coding sequence is TGTGCCAGCAGTTTATCGCGGGGGCGGCACACCATATATTTT. The chain carries TRBV27 and TRBJ1-3, with a possible D match to TRBD1 (6 bases). The CDR3 sequence is 14 residues long. CDR1 and CDR2 from the germline V gene are MNHEY and SMNVEV (reference sequence). V was cut by 0 bases and J by 8 bases, with 11 bases left in between.

The CDR3 coding sequence is TGTGCCAGTACCCCGGGACAGGGCAATCAGCCCCAGCATTTT. Translating gives CASTPGQGNQPQHF. The chain links TRBV19 to TRBJ1-5, with 8 nucleotides matching TRBD1. Germline V gene data show CDR1 as LNHDA and CDR2 as SQIVND (reference sequence). V shed 7 bases, J shed 2 bases, and the junction held 4 bases outside the gene matches. This CDR3 is built from 14 residues. Using reference TRBV19 and TRBJ1-5 for the parts outside the CDR3, the full variable domain is DGGITQSPKYLFRKEGQNVTLSCEQNLNHDAMYWYRQDPGQGLRLIYYSQIVNDFQKGDIAEGYSVSREKKESFPLTVTSAQKNPTAFYLCASTPGQGNQPQHFGDGTRLSIL.

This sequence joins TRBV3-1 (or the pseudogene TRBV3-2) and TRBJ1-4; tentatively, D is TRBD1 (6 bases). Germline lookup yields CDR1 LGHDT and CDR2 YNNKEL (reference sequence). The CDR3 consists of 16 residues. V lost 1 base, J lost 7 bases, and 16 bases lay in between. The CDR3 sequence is CASSQGLLQGVEKLFF. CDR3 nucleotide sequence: TGTGCCAGCAGCCAAGGTCTGCTACAGGGCGTTGAAAAACTGTTTTTT.

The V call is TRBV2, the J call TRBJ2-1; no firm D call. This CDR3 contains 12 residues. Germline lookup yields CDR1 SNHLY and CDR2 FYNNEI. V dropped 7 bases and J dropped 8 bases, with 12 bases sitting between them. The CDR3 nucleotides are TGTGCCAGCACTATGGTAATACATGAGCAGTTCTTC. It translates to CASTMVIHEQFF.

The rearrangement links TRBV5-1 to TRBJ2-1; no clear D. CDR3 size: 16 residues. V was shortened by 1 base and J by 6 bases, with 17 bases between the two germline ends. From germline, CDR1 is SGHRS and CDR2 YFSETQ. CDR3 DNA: TGCGCCAGCAGCTTGACCCTCTCGGGTTACGGCAATGAGCAGTTCTTC. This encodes CASSLTLSGYGNEQFF. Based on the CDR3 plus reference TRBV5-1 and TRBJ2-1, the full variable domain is KAGVTQTPRYLIKTRGQQVTLSCSPISGHRSVSWYQQTPGQGLQFLFEYFSETQRNKGNFPGRFSGRQFSNSRSEMNVSTLELGDSALYLCASSLTLSGYGNEQFFGPGTRLTVL.

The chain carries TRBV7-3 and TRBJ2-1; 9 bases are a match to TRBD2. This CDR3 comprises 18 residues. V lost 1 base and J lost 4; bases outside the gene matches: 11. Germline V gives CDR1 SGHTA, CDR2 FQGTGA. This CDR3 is CASSLNEQSSGAYNEQFF. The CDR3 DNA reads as TGTGCCAGCAGCTTAAACGAACAATCTAGCGGGGCGTACAATGAGCAGTTCTTC.

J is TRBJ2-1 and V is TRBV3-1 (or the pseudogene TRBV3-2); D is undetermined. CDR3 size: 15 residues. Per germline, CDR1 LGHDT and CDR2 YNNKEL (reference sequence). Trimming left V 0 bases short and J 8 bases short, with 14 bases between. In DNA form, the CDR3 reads TGTGCCAGCAGCCAAGATCTTGCGGTCCCCCATGAGCAGTTCTTC. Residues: CASSQDLAVPHEQFF.

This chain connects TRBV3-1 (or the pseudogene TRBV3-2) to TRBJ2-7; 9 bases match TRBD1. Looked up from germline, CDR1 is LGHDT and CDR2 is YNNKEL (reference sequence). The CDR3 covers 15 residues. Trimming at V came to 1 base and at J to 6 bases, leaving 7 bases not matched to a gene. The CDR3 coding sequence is TGTGCCAGCAGCCAAGGGGGGACAGGGTCGGGCGAGCAGTACTTC. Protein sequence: CASSQGGTGSGEQYF.

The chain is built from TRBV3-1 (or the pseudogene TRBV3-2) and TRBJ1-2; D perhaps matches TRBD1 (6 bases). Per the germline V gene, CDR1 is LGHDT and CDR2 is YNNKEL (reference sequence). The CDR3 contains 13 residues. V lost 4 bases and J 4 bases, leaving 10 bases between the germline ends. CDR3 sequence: CASSPVTGYGYTF. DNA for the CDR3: TGTGCCAGCAGCCCAGTGACAGGCTATGGCTACACCTTC.

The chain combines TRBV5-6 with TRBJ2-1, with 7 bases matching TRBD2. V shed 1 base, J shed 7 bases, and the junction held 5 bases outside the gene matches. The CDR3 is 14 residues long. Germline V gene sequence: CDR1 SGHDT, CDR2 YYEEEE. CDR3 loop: CASSLWGGKNEQFF. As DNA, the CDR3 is TGTGCCAGCAGCTTGTGGGGGGGGAAGAATGAGCAGTTCTTC.

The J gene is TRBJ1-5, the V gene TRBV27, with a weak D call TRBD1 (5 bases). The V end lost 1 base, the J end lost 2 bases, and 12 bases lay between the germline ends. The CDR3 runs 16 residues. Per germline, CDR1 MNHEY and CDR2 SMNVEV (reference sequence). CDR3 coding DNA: TGTGCCAGCAGTTTATTAGGGGTTGTGGGCAATCAGCCCCAGCATTTT. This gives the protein CASSLLGVVGNQPQHF.

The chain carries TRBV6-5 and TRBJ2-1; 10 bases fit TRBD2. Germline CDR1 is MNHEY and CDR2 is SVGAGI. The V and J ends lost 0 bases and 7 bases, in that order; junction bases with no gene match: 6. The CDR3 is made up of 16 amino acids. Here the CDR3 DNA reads TGTGCCAGCAGTTACTCTTTCCTAGCGGGGGTGAATGAGCAGTTCTTC. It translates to CASSYSFLAGVNEQFF.

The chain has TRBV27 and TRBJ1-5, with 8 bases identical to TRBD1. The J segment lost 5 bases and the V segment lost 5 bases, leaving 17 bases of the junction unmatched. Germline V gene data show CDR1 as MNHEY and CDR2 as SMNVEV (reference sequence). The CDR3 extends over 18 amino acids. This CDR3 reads CASSPGTGWGAADQPQHF. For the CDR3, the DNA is TGTGCCAGCAGTCCCGGGACAGGTTGGGGGGCCGCGGATCAGCCCCAGCATTTT.

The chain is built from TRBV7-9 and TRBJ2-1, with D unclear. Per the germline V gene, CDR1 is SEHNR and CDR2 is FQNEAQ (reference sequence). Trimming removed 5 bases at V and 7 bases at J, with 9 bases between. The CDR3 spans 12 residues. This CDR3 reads CASSADSNEQFF. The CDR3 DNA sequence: TGTGCCAGCAGCGCAGACTCTAATGAGCAGTTCTTC.

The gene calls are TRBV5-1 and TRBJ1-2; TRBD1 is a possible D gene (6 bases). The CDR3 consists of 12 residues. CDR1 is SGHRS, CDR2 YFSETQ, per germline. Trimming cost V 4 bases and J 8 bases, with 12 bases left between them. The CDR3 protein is CASSVDRRGYTF. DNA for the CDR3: TGCGCCAGCAGCGTGGACAGAAGGGGCTACACCTTC.

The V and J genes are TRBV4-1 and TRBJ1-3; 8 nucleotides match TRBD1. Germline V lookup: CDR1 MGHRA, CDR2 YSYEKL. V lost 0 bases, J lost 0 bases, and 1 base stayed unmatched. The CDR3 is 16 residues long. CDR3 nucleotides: TGCGCCAGCAGCCAAGATACAGGGGGCTCTGGAAACACCATATATTTT. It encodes CASSQDTGGSGNTIYF.

The DNA of the CDR3 is TGCAGCGTTGCCGGCGGCTTGATGGGAAACACCATATATTTT. It is translated as CSVAGGLMGNTIYF. The chain combines TRBV29-1 with TRBJ1-3; D is undetermined. The CDR3 runs to 14 residues. CDR1 and CDR2 from the germline V gene are SQVTM and ANQGSEA. Trimming left V 4 bases short and J 4 bases short, with 14 bases between.